This T cell receptor beta chain came from a study of T cell repertoires in cytomegalovirus infection (dated by TCRdb to the late 2010s). Regarding the research as a whole: Alongside well-studied HLA-B-restricted epitopes, the peptide stimulations were aimed at recently identified HLA-C-restricted CMV epitopes, whose presentation resists viral immunomodulation. Donor HLA type was relevant to the analysis, as public TCR beta signatures indicated carriage of CMV infection together with the matching HLA type. The paper as a whole reports these results and caveats: In both this cohort and an independent cohort of 352 donors, the cumulative frequency of public TCR beta family members distinguished carriers of CMV infection plus the relevant HLA type. The ex vivo response was dominated by HLA-C-restricted CMV-specific TCR beta clonotypes, which also provided the single most frequent clonotype in two of eight donors.

To note about this clonotype: Its antigen specificity is not known. The input lacks base qualities; no much larger clone sits a single base away.

The treatment or condition label, as the study defines it: in vitro stimulation with specific CMV peptide epitopes to enrich CMV-specific T cells. The sequencer was an Illumina HiSeq 1500. TCRdb passed the public sequencing reads through fastp at Q25 and MiXCR, retaining productive beta sequences. Rows matching on CDR3 protein sequence are summarized as one entry with the most common DNA and genes. This sample gives 310,000 or so distinct CDR3 sequences in total; about 25% of them show up just once. In total, the top ten clones hold about an eighth of the sample. The CDR3 sequence holds 15 residues, the cysteine and phenylalanine included. Left in the record is the CDR3 DNA by itself, 45 bases read in frame from the first base. Trimming accounts for 4 bases at V and 1 base at J, while the number of junction bases matched to no gene is 5. From a lookup of the germline V gene (reference sequence), CDR1 and CDR2 are MNHEY and SMNVEV.

This specimen consisted of cultured PBMCs, obtained from culture after CMV antigen stimulation. The chain uses TRBV27 and TRBJ1-1, with TRBD1 matching 8 junction bases. This receptor was obtained from a human donor in good health (CMV status not recorded). Some clones in this sample may be carry-over from other donors' samples. The nucleotides read TGTGCCAGCAGTTCCTACAGGGGGACGAACACTGAAGCTTTCTTT. Translated, this is CASSSYRGTNTEAFF.